One and the same sample provided the 20 T cell receptor beta chains below, sequenced in a study of blood T cells in healthy people across ages. Next came a second PCR, run for about 7 to 12 cycles, which used a sample-barcoded 5' primer along with a J-beta primer mix. TCRdb used MiXCR to reprocess the 5' RACE reads, holding one entry per CDR3 protein. The table shows approximately 1.5 million distinct CDR3 sequences, with around 35% occurring only once. Input material: blood. The receptor source for this set is a woman between 25 and 40 years old in good health.

This clonotype was seen ten or more times. This chain joins TRBV29-1 and TRBJ2-7, with D perhaps TRBD1 (6 bases). The CDR3 totals 11 residues. Looked up from germline, CDR1 is SQVTM and CDR2 is ANQGSEA. Trimming cost V 7 bases and J 4 bases, with 11 bases left between them. CDR3 residues: CSALGQYEQYF. The CDR3 bases are TGCAGCGCCCTGGGACAATACGAGCAGTACTTC.

This clonotype was seen more than once but under ten times. The genes are TRBV10-2 and TRBJ2-5; 10 bases agree with TRBD2. The J segment lost 4 bases and the V segment lost 4 bases, leaving 6 bases of the junction unmatched. The CDR3 is 15 amino acids. The germline V gene has CDR1 WSHSY and CDR2 SAAADI. The DNA of the CDR3 is TGCGCCAGCAGTGGGCTAGCGGGGGAGGCAGAGACCCAGTACTTC. As protein: CASSGLAGEAETQYF.

J is TRBJ2-7 and V is TRBV27, with TRBD2 identical over 7 bases. Germline V gives CDR1 MNHEY, CDR2 SMNVEV (reference sequence). This CDR3 is built from 14 residues. V lost 5 bases, J lost 2 bases, and 6 bases stayed unmatched. The chain's CDR3 is CASSPLAHPYEQYF. The CDR3 DNA reads TGTGCCAGCAGTCCACTAGCGCATCCCTACGAGCAGTACTTC.

A few counts support this clonotype. The V and J genes are TRBV12-3 or TRBV12-4 and TRBJ2-1, with D unclear. The germline V and J ends were trimmed by 0 bases and 4 bases, with 7 bases remaining between them. The CDR3 has 14 amino acids. CDR3 sequence reads: CASSLAGKYNEQFF. The CDR3 DNA follows: TGTGCCAGCAGTTTAGCGGGGAAGTACAATGAGCAGTTCTTC.

This clonotype was recorded at least ten times. The chain has TRBV3-1 and TRBJ2-1; 13 bases line up with TRBD2. The CDR3 is 17 amino acids. Trimming took 4 bases from V and 7 from J; bases not matched to a gene: 10. Germline V gene sequence: CDR1 LGHDT, CDR2 YNNKEL (reference sequence). CDR3 loop: CASSPGRGLAGANEQFF. The DNA of the CDR3 is TGTGCCAGCAGCCCCGGGCGTGGACTAGCGGGAGCAAATGAGCAGTTCTTC.

This chain connects TRBV10-2 to TRBJ2-5; 10 bases align to TRBD2. This CDR3 has 16 residues. The junction had 8 bases not matched to a gene; V was cut back by 7 bases and J by 0 bases. Germline V gene sequence: CDR1 WSHSY, CDR2 SAAADI. CDR3 region: CASTLVSGGYQETQYF. Here the CDR3 DNA reads TGCGCCAGCACATTGGTTAGCGGGGGGTACCAAGAGACCCAGTACTTC.

This clonotype showed up just a few times. V gene TRBV10-3 combines with J gene TRBJ2-3; D call uncertain. Trimming left V 7 bases short and J 0 bases short, with 14 bases between. This CDR3 is built from 15 residues. Germline V gene sequence: CDR1 ENHRY, CDR2 SYGVKD. CDR3 in DNA: TGTGCCATCACCCAAGAATTCTCTAGCACAGATACGCAGTATTTT. As protein: CAITQEFSSTDTQYF.

The chain recombines TRBV6-5 with TRBJ2-1, with D possibly matching TRBD1 (5 bases). Between the trimmed V and J ends, which lost 2 bases and 6 bases, there was a span of 8 bases. The CDR3 is 13 residues long. The germline V gene has CDR1 MNHEY and CDR2 SVGAGI. The CDR3 protein is CASSYGDSNEQFF. The CDR3 bases are TGTGCCAGCAGTTACGGTGACAGCAATGAGCAGTTCTTC.

The rearrangement uses TRBV28 and TRBJ2-7; no reliable D call. The CDR3 consists of 12 residues. Germline V lookup: CDR1 MDHEN, CDR2 SYDVKM. V was shortened by 7 bases and J by 1 base, with 8 bases between the two germline ends. CDR3 bases: TGTGCCAGCACCGATCGGTCCTACGAGCAGTACTTC. It translates to CASTDRSYEQYF.

The gene calls are TRBV3-1 and TRBJ1-4; D call uncertain. V lost 0 bases and J 10 bases, leaving 6 bases between the germline ends. Germline V gene sequence: CDR1 LGHDT, CDR2 YNNKEL (reference sequence). This CDR3 is 12 amino acids long. In nucleotides, the CDR3 is TGTGCCAGCAGCCAAGACGGAGGAAAACTGTTTTTT. As protein: CASSQDGGKLFF.

The chain couples TRBV20-1 to TRBJ2-3, with D possibly being TRBD2 (6 bases). V was pared by 2 bases and J by 5 bases, with 20 bases between. Looked up from germline, CDR1 is DFQATT and CDR2 is SNEGSKA (reference sequence). The CDR3 spans 16 residues. CDR3 coding DNA: TGCAGTGCTAGACCTCCGGGACTCCTACTTATAGATACGCAGTATTTT. Translation gives CSARPPGLLLIDTQYF.

The chain employs TRBV20-1 and TRBJ2-7; TRBD2 might be the D (6 bases). Germline CDR1 and CDR2: DFQATT and SNEGSKA (reference sequence). The CDR3 consists of 13 residues. The CDR3 DNA follows: TGCAGCGGACGACGGGAGCGACCCTACGAGCAGTACTTC. Translating it yields CSGRRERPYEQYF.

The table lists this clonotype with a count of one. The chain couples TRBV25-1 to TRBJ2-2; D possibly corresponds to TRBD1 (5 bases). V lost 7 bases to trimming and J lost 2 bases, with 11 bases between them. This CDR3 has 14 residues. Germline-derived CDR1 and CDR2 are MGHDK and SYGVNS. CDR3 sequence reads: CASTPQENTGELFF. The CDR3 DNA reads as TGTGCCAGCACCCCACAGGAAAACACCGGGGAGCTGTTTTTT.

V usage is TRBV5-1 and J usage is TRBJ2-3, with D possibly being TRBD2 (5 bases). V gave up 1 base and J gave up 4 bases, with 13 bases separating them. The CDR3 contains 15 residues. From germline, CDR1 is SGHRS and CDR2 YFSETQ. The CDR3 spells CASSLLSTRSDTQYF. CDR3 nucleotides: TGCGCCAGCAGCTTGTTGTCCACTAGGTCAGATACGCAGTATTTT.

The chain recombines TRBV3-1 with TRBJ2-3; D is undetermined. Trimming cost V 4 bases and J 5 bases, with 10 bases left between them. Germline V gene sequence: CDR1 LGHDT, CDR2 YNNKEL (reference sequence). The CDR3 runs 13 residues. The CDR3: CASSLRTVDTQYF. The CDR3 coding sequence is TGTGCCAGCAGCCTCCGGACGGTAGATACGCAGTATTTT.

This clonotype was seen a handful of times. V and J are TRBV20-1 and TRBJ1-2; D is unresolved. Germline CDR1 is DFQATT and CDR2 is SNEGSKA (reference sequence). With 3 bases removed from V and 4 bases from J, the gap between germline ends came to 12 bases. The CDR3 covers 13 residues. Here the CDR3 DNA reads TGCAGTGCTAGCGGGGAAAAAGGCTATGGCTACACCTTC. Translation: CSASGEKGYGYTF.

The V call is TRBV20-1, the J call TRBJ1-1; 10 positions agree with TRBD1. Per the germline V gene, CDR1 is DFQATT and CDR2 is SNEGSKA (reference sequence). V lost 5 bases, J lost 2 bases, and 8 bases stayed unmatched. This CDR3 spans 15 amino acids. The CDR3 region has the DNA TGCAGTGCTGGGACAGGGGCCCCCCCTAACACTGAAGCTTTCTTT. This gives the protein CSAGTGAPPNTEAFF.

In its sample, this clonotype was seen a few times. V is TRBV4-1 and J is TRBJ2-7, with 7 bases lining up with TRBD2. The CDR3 sequence is 15 residues long. The germline gives CDR1 MGHRA, CDR2 YSYEKL. V lost 1 base to trimming and J lost 4 bases; unmatched junction nucleotides: 7. CDR3: CASSQGASGLYEQYF. The CDR3 DNA reads as TGCGCCAGCAGCCAAGGGGCTAGCGGCCTGTACGAGCAGTACTTC.

The rearrangement uses TRBV5-1 and TRBJ2-1; 7 bases line up with TRBD2. In germline, CDR1 is SGHRS, CDR2 YFSETQ. The CDR3 totals 15 residues. The ends lost 0 bases at V and 8 bases at J; junction bases unmatched: 8. CDR3 DNA: TGCGCCAGCAGCTTGGGGGGGGGACTAAGGGATGAGCAGTTCTTC. Translation: CASSLGGGLRDEQFF.

The table lists this clonotype with many counts. V and J are TRBV5-1 and TRBJ2-7; TRBD1 matches at 9 bases. J was trimmed by 6 bases and V by 0 bases; bases with no gene match: 1. Looked up from germline, CDR1 is SGHRS and CDR2 is YFSETQ. CDR3 length equals 13 residues. Here the CDR3 DNA reads TGCGCCAGCAGCTTGGGGACAGGGGCCGAGCAGTACTTC. It encodes CASSLGTGAEQYF. Complete variable domain (other parts from reference TRBV5-1 and TRBJ2-7): KAGVTQTPRYLIKTRGQQVTLSCSPISGHRSVSWYQQTPGQGLQFLFEYFSETQRNKGNFPGRFSGRQFSNSRSEMNVSTLELGDSALYLCASSLGTGAEQYFGPGTRLTVT.